This T cell receptor (beta chain) was captured in a study of blood T cell repertoires in COVID-19. This CDR3 has 15 residues. The V and J ends lost 0 bases and 3 bases respectively, with 11 bases between them. Germline V gene data show CDR1 as SGHVS and CDR2 as FNYEAQ. Profiled with immunoSEQ multiplex PCR; TCRdb holds only in-frame clones, not every one. The sample lists fewer than 95,000 clones, about 78% seen once, with approximately 15% in the top ten. V and J are TRBV7-6 and TRBJ1-1, with TRBD1 as a possible D gene (5 bases). The receptor was derived from a woman older than 75 with acute or convalescent COVID-19. Source material: peripheral blood. CDR3 nucleotide sequence: TGTGCCAGCAGCTTAGCTCAGGGCATCCACACTGAAGCTTTCTTT. Its translation is CASSLAQGIHTEAFF.